The clone carrying this TCR beta chain was detected many times. The sample originates from a study of blood T cells in healthy people across ages. A J-beta primer mix and a sample-barcoded 5' primer were used in a second PCR of about 7 to 12 cycles. TCRdb used MiXCR to reprocess the 5' RACE reads, holding one entry per CDR3 protein. Counted here are 800,000 or so distinct CDR3 sequences, more than 20% occurring once; the ten biggest clones make up under 4.5%. This sample was also put to use in a study of T cells of mothers and their children. As that report states: Healthy Caucasian mothers, a few in number, and their six children were the donors. A slight, non-significant increase in overlap was found for related mother-child pairs relative to unrelated pairs.

The specimen sequenced was blood. The TCR sequence derives from a boy younger than 18 in good health.

The DNA for the CDR3 is TGTGCCAGCAGTTCGCCAAGGAGGAACACTGAAGCTTTCTTT. As protein: CASSSPRRNTEAFF. V gene TRBV6-5 combines with J gene TRBJ1-1, with D unresolved. Trimming left V 4 bases short and J 1 base short, with 10 bases between. The CDR3 totals 14 residues. Germline assignment: CDR1 MNHEY and CDR2 SVGAGI.